A single sample is the source of the 21 T cell receptor beta chains below, sequenced in a study of PD-L1 blockade in urothelial cancer. Here immunoSEQ multiplex PCR was the method, and the copy in TCRdb shows in-frame clones only, minus some. The data contain tens of thousands of clones, approximately 83% of them singletons. The starting material was PBMCs, obtained around atezolizumab (anti-PD-L1) treatment. The receptors come from a man in his sixties with urothelial cancer.

The V and J genes are TRBV4-2 and TRBJ1-1, with 7 bases lining up with TRBD1. The V gene's germline CDR1 is LGHNA and CDR2 YNFKEQ. After removal of 1 base from V and 1 base from J, the junction contained 3 bases not matched to a gene. This CDR3 contains 15 residues. CDR3 loop: CASSQAGDRNTEAFF. CDR3 DNA: TGTGCCAGCAGCCAAGCAGGGGACAGGAACACTGAAGCTTTCTTT.

The V and J genes are TRBV5-6 and TRBJ2-2; D gene unclear. V was shortened by 1 base and J by 0 bases, with 7 bases between the two germline ends. The CDR3 runs to 15 residues. The germline V gene encodes CDR1 SGHDT and CDR2 YYEEEE. CDR3 bases: TGTGCCAGCAGCTTGTGGGCCGCGAACACCGGGGAGCTGTTTTTT. Encoded protein: CASSLWAANTGELFF.

This chain connects TRBV5-6 to TRBJ2-5; TRBD2 matches at 11 bases. Germline CDR1 and CDR2: SGHDT and YYEEEE. This CDR3 spans 16 amino acids. V trimming: 5 bases; J trimming: 1 base; junction bases outside the gene matches: 7. The CDR3: CASRLLAGDLQETQYF. In nucleotides, the CDR3 is TGTGCCAGCAGGTTACTAGCGGGGGACCTCCAAGAGACCCAGTACTTC.

V usage is TRBV6-5 and J usage is TRBJ2-1, with TRBD2 matching over 8 bases. V lost 4 bases to trimming and J lost 6 bases; unmatched junction nucleotides: 5. Germline V gene data show CDR1 as MNHEY and CDR2 as SVGAGI. The CDR3 totals 14 residues. DNA for the CDR3: TGTGCCAGCAGTTCCCGGGGGGGTAGCAATGAGCAGTTCTTC. Its translation is CASSSRGGSNEQFF.

V is TRBV29-1 and J is TRBJ1-4, with 10 nucleotides matching TRBD1. J lost 4 bases, V lost 5 bases, and 7 bases had no gene match. The germline CDR1 and CDR2 sequences are SQVTM and ANQGSEA. This CDR3 is 15 amino acids long. The CDR3 region is CSVSGTGAFNEKLFF. CDR3 DNA sequence: TGCAGCGTTTCCGGGACAGGGGCTTTTAATGAAAAACTGTTTTTT.

J is TRBJ2-1 and V is TRBV9, with D tentatively TRBD2 (5 bases). Trimming removed 4 bases from V and 2 bases from J, with 13 bases in between. Looked up from germline, CDR1 is SGDLS and CDR2 is YYNGEE. The CDR3 has 15 amino acids. CDR3 residues: CASSPSGLTYNEQFF. The CDR3 coding sequence is TGTGCCAGCAGCCCCAGCGGCCTTACCTACAATGAGCAGTTCTTC.

This clone was seen more than once but under ten times. CDR3 in DNA: TGTGCCAGCAGCTCACCCAGGGGCGGCGACTATGGCTACACCTTC. It encodes CASSSPRGGDYGYTF. The chain has TRBV7-8 and TRBJ1-2, with a possible D match to TRBD1 (6 bases). Germline values: CDR1 SGHVS, CDR2 FQNEAQ. The CDR3 runs to 15 residues. Trimming removed 4 bases at V and 3 bases at J, with 15 bases between.

The chain recombines TRBV19 with TRBJ2-1; 10 nucleotides match TRBD2. This CDR3 is 13 amino acids long. J was trimmed by 10 bases and V by 4 bases; bases with no gene match: 4. Germline V gene lookup returns CDR1 LNHDA and CDR2 SQIVND (reference sequence). CDR3 protein: CASSTSTSGEQFF. CDR3 DNA: TGTGCCAGTAGTACCTCGACTAGCGGGGAGCAGTTCTTC.

This chain connects TRBV27 to TRBJ2-3, with D perhaps TRBD1 (5 bases). With 5 bases removed from V and 0 bases from J, the gap between germline ends came to 12 bases. The germline CDR1 and CDR2 sequences are MNHEY and SMNVEV (reference sequence). The CDR3 extends over 15 amino acids. This CDR3 reads CASSPRAGSTDTQYF. The CDR3 nucleotides read TGTGCCAGCAGTCCCCGGGCAGGGAGCACAGATACGCAGTATTTT.

The chain links TRBV11-2 to TRBJ1-2; tentatively, D is TRBD1 (6 bases). Germline lookup yields CDR1 SGHAT and CDR2 FQNNGV. V was trimmed by 3 bases and J by 12 bases, leaving 20 bases between them. This CDR3 spans 14 amino acids. The CDR3 sequence: CASSFPGQGPRDTF. CDR3 DNA sequence: TGTGCCAGCAGCTTCCCCGGGCAGGGGCCGCGGGACACCTTC.

The chain joins TRBV28 to TRBJ2-3; TRBD2 matches at 9 bases. The CDR3 covers 15 residues. Germline assignment: CDR1 MDHEN and CDR2 SYDVKM. V was pared by 3 bases and J by 1 base, with 2 bases of the junction left unmatched. The CDR3 protein is CASSLSSGGTDTQYF. The CDR3 nucleotides are TGTGCCAGCAGTTTGTCTAGCGGGGGCACAGATACGCAGTATTTT.

In nucleotides, the CDR3 is TGCGCCAGCAGCCAAGGGACAGGGACAGATACGCAGTATTTT. Its protein product is CASSQGTGTDTQYF. The chain combines TRBV5-1 with TRBJ2-3; 9 bases are a match to TRBD1. The CDR3 totals 14 residues. The V and J ends lost 4 bases and 3 bases, in that order; junction bases with no gene match: 3. Germline CDR1 reads SGHRS; CDR2 reads YFSETQ.

V is TRBV4-1 and J is TRBJ2-1, with 7 bases fitting TRBD2. V trimming: 4 bases; J trimming: 4 bases; junction bases outside the gene matches: 10. CDR1 and CDR2 from the germline V gene are MGHRA and YSYEKL. The CDR3 is made up of 16 amino acids. The CDR3 DNA follows: TGCGCCAGCAGCCGGGAGGGACTCCTCCGATACAATGAGCAGTTCTTC. Translation: CASSREGLLRYNEQFF.

This chain links TRBV4-1 with TRBJ2-1, with 8 nucleotides matching TRBD1. CDR3 length: 15 amino acids. The ends lost 0 bases at V and 7 bases at J; junction bases unmatched: 5. CDR1 is MGHRA and CDR2 is YSYEKL in the germline V gene. The CDR3 loop reads CASSQDRGPWNEQFF. The CDR3 DNA is TGCGCCAGCAGCCAAGACAGGGGGCCTTGGAATGAGCAGTTCTTC.

This clone was picked up a small number of times. The chain uses TRBV5-4 and TRBJ2-7, with 9 bases identical to TRBD1. This CDR3 has 17 amino acids. CDR1 and CDR2 (germline): SGHNT, YYREEE (reference sequence). V shed 5 bases and J 1 base; nucleotides not matched to a gene: 13. The CDR3 coding sequence is TGTGCCAGCAGTTGGGGACAGGGAGGTGGTCGTTCCTACGAGCAGTACTTC. Residues: CASSWGQGGGRSYEQYF.

V usage is TRBV11-2 and J usage is TRBJ1-1; TRBD1 might be the D (5 bases). V was cut by 5 bases and J by 3 bases, with 10 bases left in between. The CDR3 spans 13 residues. The V gene's germline CDR1 is SGHAT and CDR2 FQNNGV. This CDR3 reads CASSRGGDTEAFF. Written as DNA, the CDR3 is TGTGCCAGCAGCCGGGGAGGGGACACTGAAGCTTTCTTT.

The sample holds one count of this clone. The rearrangement links TRBV7-9 to TRBJ2-1, with D possibly TRBD2 on 7 matching bases. Trimming shortened V by 5 bases and J by 14 bases, and 28 bases separated the two germline ends. This CDR3 comprises 16 residues. The germline V gene encodes CDR1 SEHNR and CDR2 FQNEAQ (reference sequence). CDR3 in amino acids: CASSDRGGGTETLEFF. The CDR3 DNA reads as TGTGCCAGCAGCGACAGAGGGGGGGGGACTGAAACTCTGGAGTTCTTC.

The chain couples TRBV27 to TRBJ1-1; D possibly corresponds to TRBD1 (5 bases). Germline-derived CDR1 and CDR2 are MNHEY and SMNVEV (reference sequence). Trimming removed 3 bases at V and 5 bases at J, with 10 bases between. The CDR3 length is 13 residues. CDR3 nucleotide sequence: TGTGCCAGCAGTTTGATAAAGGGGACTGAAGCTTTCTTT. This sequence encodes CASSLIKGTEAFF.

This rearrangement joins TRBV27 to TRBJ2-7; TRBD2 matches 7 bases. Germline CDR1 MNHEY, CDR2 SMNVEV (reference sequence). The CDR3 length is 15 residues. The V segment lost 7 bases and the J segment 0 bases; nucleotides outside the gene matches: 9. CDR3 in amino acids: CASKVGAGSSYEQYF. As DNA, the CDR3 is TGTGCCAGCAAGGTGGGAGCGGGGAGCTCCTACGAGCAGTACTTC.

This clone appeared once. The V call is TRBV6-5, the J call TRBJ1-1; TRBD1 is a possible D gene (5 bases). Trimming removed 5 bases from V and 3 bases from J, with 16 bases in between. The CDR3 is 15 residues long. Germline V gives CDR1 MNHEY, CDR2 SVGAGI. The DNA of the CDR3 is TGTGCCAGCAGTGTCACAGGAACCGCGGACACTGAAGCTTTCTTT. Its protein product is CASSVTGTADTEAFF.

This clone was counted a few times. This chain uses TRBV11-2 with TRBJ1-2; D is uncertain. V lost 1 base to trimming and J lost 5 bases, with 2 bases between them. This CDR3 comprises 11 residues. Germline CDR1 and CDR2: SGHAT and FQNNGV. CDR3 amino acids: CASSLAYGYTF. The CDR3 DNA follows: TGTGCCAGCAGCTTAGCATATGGCTACACCTTC.